Following are 2 T cell receptor beta chains from one sample sequenced in a study of control samples from healthy donors and cancer patients. The data were produced by immunoSEQ multiplex PCR, yet TCRdb's version contains in-frame clones alone and is incomplete. Of approximately 150,000 clones in the sample, around 86% were seen once. Material: blood. These receptors all come from a man aged 25 to 45 in good health.

The rearrangement uses TRBV19 and TRBJ2-4; 9 bases are shared with TRBD1. V shed 5 bases and J 0 bases; nucleotides not matched to a gene: 8. The length of the CDR3 is 17 residues. Germline V gene lookup returns CDR1 LNHDA and CDR2 SQIVND (reference sequence). The CDR3, as DNA: TGTGCCAGTAGTGCAGGACAGGGGATACTAGCCAAAAACATTCAGTACTTC. Its translation: CASSAGQGILAKNIQYF.

The chain recombines TRBV4-1 with TRBJ2-5, with 9 bases matching TRBD2. Losses at the gene ends were 0 bases for V and 0 bases for J; bases not matched to a gene: 2. CDR1 is MGHRA and CDR2 is YSYEKL in the germline V gene. The CDR3 spans 16 residues. CDR3 bases: TGCGCCAGCAGCCAAGAGGAGCGGGGGGACCAAGAGACCCAGTACTTC. This translates into CASSQEERGDQETQYF.